Below are 2 T cell receptor beta chains sequenced from a single sample in a study of blood T cell repertoires in COVID-19. TCRdb's copy holds only in-frame clones and misses some; the assay was immunoSEQ multiplex PCR. The table lists about 100,000 clones, 86% of them singletons, with 13% in the top ten. The sequenced sample consisted of peripheral blood. The origin of the receptors is a woman aged 55-75 years in a cohort sampled during active or convalescent COVID-19.

The rearrangement uses TRBV18 and TRBJ1-3; D is ambiguous. With 3 bases removed from V and 1 base from J, the gap between germline ends came to 4 bases. The CDR3 loop spans 13 amino acids. Per germline, CDR1 KGHSH and CDR2 LQKENI. The CDR3 region is CASSPPSGNTIYF. The CDR3 DNA reads TGTGCCAGCTCACCCCCTTCTGGAAACACCATATATTTT.

This clone was seen just once. J is TRBJ1-3 and V is TRBV5-4; perhaps TRBD1 as D (6 bases). V gave up 2 bases and J gave up 3 bases, with 6 bases separating them. The germline V gene has CDR1 SGHNT and CDR2 YYREEE (reference sequence). This CDR3 contains 13 residues. In DNA form, the CDR3 reads TGTGCCAGCAGCTTACAGGGTGGAAACACCATATATTTT. Translation gives CASSLQGGNTIYF.